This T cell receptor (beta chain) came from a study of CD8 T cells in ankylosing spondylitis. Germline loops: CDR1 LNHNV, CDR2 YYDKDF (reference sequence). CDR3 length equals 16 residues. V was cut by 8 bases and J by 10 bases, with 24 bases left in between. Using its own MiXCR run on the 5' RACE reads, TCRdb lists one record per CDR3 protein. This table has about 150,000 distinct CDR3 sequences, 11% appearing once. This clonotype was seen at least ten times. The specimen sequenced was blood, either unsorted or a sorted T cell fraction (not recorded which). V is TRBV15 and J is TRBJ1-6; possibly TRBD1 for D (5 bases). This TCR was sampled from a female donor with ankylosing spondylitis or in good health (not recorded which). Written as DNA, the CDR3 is TGTGCCACCCACGACCCCCGGGGCGGAGGAGGATCACCCCTCCACTTT. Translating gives CATHDPRGGGGSPLHF.